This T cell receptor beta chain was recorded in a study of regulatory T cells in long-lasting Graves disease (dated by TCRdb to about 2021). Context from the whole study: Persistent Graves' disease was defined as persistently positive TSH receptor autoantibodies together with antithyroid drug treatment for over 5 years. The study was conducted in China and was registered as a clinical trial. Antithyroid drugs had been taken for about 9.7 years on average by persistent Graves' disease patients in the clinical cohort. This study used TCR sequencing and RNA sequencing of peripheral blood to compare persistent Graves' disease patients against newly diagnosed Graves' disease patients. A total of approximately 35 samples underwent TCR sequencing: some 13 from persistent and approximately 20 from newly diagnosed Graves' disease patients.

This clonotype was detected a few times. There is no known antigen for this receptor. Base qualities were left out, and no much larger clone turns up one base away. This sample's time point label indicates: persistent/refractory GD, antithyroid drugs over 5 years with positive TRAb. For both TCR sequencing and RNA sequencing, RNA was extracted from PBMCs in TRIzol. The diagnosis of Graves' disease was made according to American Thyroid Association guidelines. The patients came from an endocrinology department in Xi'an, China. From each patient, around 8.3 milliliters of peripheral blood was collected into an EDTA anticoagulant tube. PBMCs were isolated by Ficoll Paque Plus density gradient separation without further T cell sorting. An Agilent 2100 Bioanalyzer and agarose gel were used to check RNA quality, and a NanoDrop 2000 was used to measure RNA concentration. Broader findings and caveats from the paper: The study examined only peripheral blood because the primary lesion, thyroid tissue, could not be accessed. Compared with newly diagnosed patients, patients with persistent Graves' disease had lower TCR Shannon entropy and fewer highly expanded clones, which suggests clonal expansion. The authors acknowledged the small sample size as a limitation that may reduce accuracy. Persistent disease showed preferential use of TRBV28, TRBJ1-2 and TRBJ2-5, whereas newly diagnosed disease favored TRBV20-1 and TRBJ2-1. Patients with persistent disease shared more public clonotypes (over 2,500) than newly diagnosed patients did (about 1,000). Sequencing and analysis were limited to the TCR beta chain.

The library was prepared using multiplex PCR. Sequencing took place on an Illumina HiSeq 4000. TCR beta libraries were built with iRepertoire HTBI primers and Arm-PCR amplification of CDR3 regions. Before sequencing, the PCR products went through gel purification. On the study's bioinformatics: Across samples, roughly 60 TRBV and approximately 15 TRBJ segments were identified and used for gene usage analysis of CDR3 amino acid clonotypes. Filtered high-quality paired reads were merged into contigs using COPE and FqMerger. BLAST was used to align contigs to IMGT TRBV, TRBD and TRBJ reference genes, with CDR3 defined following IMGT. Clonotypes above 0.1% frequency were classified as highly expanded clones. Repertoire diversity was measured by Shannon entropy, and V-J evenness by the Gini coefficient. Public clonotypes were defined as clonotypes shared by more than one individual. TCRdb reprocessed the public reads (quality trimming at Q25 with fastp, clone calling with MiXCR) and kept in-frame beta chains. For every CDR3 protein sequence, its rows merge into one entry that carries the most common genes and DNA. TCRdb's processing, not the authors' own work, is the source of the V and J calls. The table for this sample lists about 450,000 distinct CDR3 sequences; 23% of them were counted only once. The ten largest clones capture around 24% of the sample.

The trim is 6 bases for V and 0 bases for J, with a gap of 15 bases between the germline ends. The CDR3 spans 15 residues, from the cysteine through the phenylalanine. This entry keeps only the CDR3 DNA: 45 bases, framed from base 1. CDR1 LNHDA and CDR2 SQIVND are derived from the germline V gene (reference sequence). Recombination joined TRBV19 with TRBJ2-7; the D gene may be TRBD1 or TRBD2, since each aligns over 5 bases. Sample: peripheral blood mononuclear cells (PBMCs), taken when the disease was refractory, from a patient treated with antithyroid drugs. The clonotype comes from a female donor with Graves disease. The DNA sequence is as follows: TGTGCCAGTAGCCCCGGGGCATCCCTCTCCTACGAGCAGTACTTC. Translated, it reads CASSPGASLSYEQYF.